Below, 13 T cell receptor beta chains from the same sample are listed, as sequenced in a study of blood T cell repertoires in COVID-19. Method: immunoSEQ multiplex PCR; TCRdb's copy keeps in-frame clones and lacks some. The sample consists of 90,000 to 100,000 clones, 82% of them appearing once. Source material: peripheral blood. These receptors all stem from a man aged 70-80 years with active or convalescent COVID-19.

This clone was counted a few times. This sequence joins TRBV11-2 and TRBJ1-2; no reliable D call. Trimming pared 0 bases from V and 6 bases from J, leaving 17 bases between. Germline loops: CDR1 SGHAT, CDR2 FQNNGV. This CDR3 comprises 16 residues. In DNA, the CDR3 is TGTGCCAGCAGCTTAGAAGGCCTCGGGGTCGGACATGGCTACACCTTC. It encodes CASSLEGLGVGHGYTF.

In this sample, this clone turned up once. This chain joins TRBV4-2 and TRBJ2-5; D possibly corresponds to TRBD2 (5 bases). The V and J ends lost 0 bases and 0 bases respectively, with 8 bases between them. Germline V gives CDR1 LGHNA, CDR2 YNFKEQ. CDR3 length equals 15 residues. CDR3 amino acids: CASSQEKTNQETQYF. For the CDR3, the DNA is TGTGCCAGCAGCCAAGAGAAGACTAACCAAGAGACCCAGTACTTC.

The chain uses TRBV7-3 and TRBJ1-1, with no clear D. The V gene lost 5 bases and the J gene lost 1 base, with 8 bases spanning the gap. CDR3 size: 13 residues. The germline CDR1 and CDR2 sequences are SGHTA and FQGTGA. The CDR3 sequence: CASSAQSNTEAFF. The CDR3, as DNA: TGTGCCAGCAGCGCCCAGTCGAACACTGAAGCTTTCTTT. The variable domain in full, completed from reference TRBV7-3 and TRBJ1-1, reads GAGVSQTPSNKVTEKGKYVELRCDPISGHTALYWYRQSLGQGPEFLIYFQGTGAADDSGLPNDRFFAVRPEGSVSTLKIQRTERGDSAVYLCASSAQSNTEAFFGQGTRLTVV.

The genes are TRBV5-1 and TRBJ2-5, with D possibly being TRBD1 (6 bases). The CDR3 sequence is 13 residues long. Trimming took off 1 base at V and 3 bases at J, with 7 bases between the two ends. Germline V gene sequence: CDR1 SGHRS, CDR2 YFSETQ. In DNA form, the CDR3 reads TGCGCCAGCAGCTTGCACAGGGAAGAGACCCAGTACTTC. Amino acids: CASSLHREETQYF.

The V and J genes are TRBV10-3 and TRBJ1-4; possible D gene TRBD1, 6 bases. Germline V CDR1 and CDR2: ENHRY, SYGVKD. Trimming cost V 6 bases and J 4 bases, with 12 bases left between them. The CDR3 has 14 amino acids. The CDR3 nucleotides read TGTGCCATCAGGGACAGAATCGATAATGAAAAACTGTTTTTT. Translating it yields CAIRDRIDNEKLFF.

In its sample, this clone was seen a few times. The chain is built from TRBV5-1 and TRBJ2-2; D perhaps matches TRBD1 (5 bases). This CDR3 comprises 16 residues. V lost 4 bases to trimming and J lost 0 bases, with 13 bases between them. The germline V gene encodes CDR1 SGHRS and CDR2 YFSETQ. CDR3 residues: CASSPRTGSNTGELFF. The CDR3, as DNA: TGCGCCAGCAGCCCCAGAACAGGTTCGAACACCGGGGAGCTGTTTTTT.

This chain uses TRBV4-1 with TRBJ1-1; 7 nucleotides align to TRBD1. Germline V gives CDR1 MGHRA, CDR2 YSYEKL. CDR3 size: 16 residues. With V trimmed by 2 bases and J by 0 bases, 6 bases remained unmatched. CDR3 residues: CASSQPRTGMNTEAFF. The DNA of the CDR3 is TGCGCCAGCAGCCAACCACGGACAGGTATGAACACTGAAGCTTTCTTT.

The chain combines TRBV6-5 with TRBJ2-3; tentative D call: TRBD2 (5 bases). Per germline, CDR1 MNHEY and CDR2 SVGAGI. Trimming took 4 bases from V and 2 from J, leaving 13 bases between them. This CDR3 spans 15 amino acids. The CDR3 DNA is TGTGCCAGCAGTTCGAGGGAGAGGTTCACAGATACGCAGTATTTT. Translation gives CASSSRERFTDTQYF.

CDR3: CASSTGLGYGYTF. In DNA form, the CDR3 reads TGTGCCAGCAGTACAGGGTTGGGCTATGGCTACACCTTC. The rearrangement links TRBV14 to TRBJ1-2; D is perhaps TRBD1 (6 bases). The CDR3 covers 13 residues. Trimming shortened V by 6 bases and J by 4 bases, and 12 bases separated the two germline ends. Germline V lookup: CDR1 SGHDN, CDR2 FVKESK. The full variable domain, completed using reference TRBV14 and TRBJ1-2, is EAGVTQFPSHSVIEKGQTVTLRCDPISGHDNLYWYRRVMGKEIKFLLHFVKESKQDESGMPNNRFLAERTGGTYSTLKVQPAELEDSGVYFCASSTGLGYGYTFGSGTRLTVV.

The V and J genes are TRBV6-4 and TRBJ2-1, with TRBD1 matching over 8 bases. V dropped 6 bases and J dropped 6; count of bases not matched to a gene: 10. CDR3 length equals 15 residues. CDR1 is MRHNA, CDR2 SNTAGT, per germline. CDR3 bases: TGTGCCAGCAGAGGACAGGGTATGGTTGGCAATGAGCAGTTCTTC. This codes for CASRGQGMVGNEQFF.

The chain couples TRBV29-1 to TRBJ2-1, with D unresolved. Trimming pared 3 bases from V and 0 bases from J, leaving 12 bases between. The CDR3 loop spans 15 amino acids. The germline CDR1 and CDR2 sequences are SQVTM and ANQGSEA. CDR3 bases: TGCAGCGTTGATTCGCAGGCCACCTCCTACAATGAGCAGTTCTTC. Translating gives CSVDSQATSYNEQFF.

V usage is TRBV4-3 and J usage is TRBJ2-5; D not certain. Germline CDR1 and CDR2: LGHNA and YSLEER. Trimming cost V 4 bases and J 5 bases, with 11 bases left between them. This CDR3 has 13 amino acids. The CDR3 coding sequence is TGCGCCAGCAGCCCCTACGCAGCGGAGACCCAGTACTTC. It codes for CASSPYAAETQYF.

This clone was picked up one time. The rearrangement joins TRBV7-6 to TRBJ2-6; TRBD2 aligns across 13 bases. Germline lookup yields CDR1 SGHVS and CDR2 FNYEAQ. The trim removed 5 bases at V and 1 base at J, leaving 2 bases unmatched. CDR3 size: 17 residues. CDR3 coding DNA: TGTGCCAGCAGCCTGACTAGCGGGGGGTCTGGGGCCAACGTCCTGACTTTC. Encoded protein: CASSLTSGGSGANVLTF.